This is a list of T cell receptor beta chains from one sample in a study of CD8 T cells in ankylosing spondylitis. MiXCR, run by TCRdb on the 5' RACE reads, gives a single entry per CDR3 protein. The profile shows more than 600,000 distinct CDR3 sequences, under 20% of them singletons. Sample: blood, either unsorted or a sorted T cell fraction (not recorded which). The receptor set was obtained from a male donor with ankylosing spondylitis. The CDR3 runs from the conserved cysteine through the conserved F or W. The D gene is left open where the match is weak. Size tells how often a clone was seen (once, few, many) or the class of an expanded clone, and some rows leave it out.

j_gene: TRBJ2-1; abundance: -; v_gene: TRBV29-1; d_gene: TRBD2; CDR3aa: CSVGGTTGTSGINEQFF; CDR3nt: TGCAGCGTTGGGGGAACGACCGGGACTAGCGGGATTAATGAGCAGTTCTTC
j_gene: TRBJ2-3; abundance: -; v_gene: TRBV21-1; d_gene: -; CDR3aa: CASSKWGRGPTDTQYF; CDR3nt: TGTGCCAGCAGCAAATGGGGCAGGGGACCCACAGATACGCAGTATTTT
j_gene: TRBJ2-2; abundance: -; v_gene: TRBV5-1; d_gene: -; CDR3aa: CASSLVVEGRELFF; CDR3nt: TGCGCCAGCAGCTTGGTCGTGGAGGGGAGGGAGCTGTTTTTT
j_gene: TRBJ2-7; abundance: few; v_gene: TRBV7-6; d_gene: -; CDR3aa: CASSARTNSYEQYF; CDR3nt: TGTGCCAGCAGCGCCCGGACAAACTCCTACGAGCAGTACTTC
j_gene: TRBJ2-4; abundance: few; v_gene: TRBV20-1; d_gene: -; CDR3aa: CSAQEFFQNIQYF; CDR3nt: TGCAGTGCCCAGGAATTTTTTCAAAACATTCAGTACTTC
j_gene: TRBJ2-1; abundance: -; v_gene: TRBV5-1; d_gene: -; CDR3aa: CASSFRVYNEQFF; CDR3nt: TGCGCCAGCAGCTTTAGAGTCTACAATGAGCAGTTCTTC
j_gene: TRBJ2-6; abundance: -; v_gene: TRBV7-6; d_gene: -; CDR3aa: CASSSRTGANVLTF; CDR3nt: TGTGCCAGCAGCTCACGGACTGGGGCCAACGTCCTGACTTTC
j_gene: TRBJ2-1; abundance: few; v_gene: TRBV20-1; d_gene: -; CDR3aa: CSASGQFF; CDR3nt: TGCAGTGCTTCAGGCCAGTTCTTC
j_gene: TRBJ1-6; abundance: few; v_gene: TRBV2; d_gene: -; CDR3aa: CASSEMAANSPLHF; CDR3nt: TGTGCCAGCAGTGAAATGGCAGCGAATTCACCCCTCCACTTT
j_gene: TRBJ2-7; abundance: -; v_gene: TRBV20-1; d_gene: -; CDR3aa: CSARANLPEQYF; CDR3nt: TGCAGTGCTAGAGCAAACCTCCCCGAGCAGTACTTC
j_gene: TRBJ2-1; abundance: -; v_gene: TRBV2; d_gene: -; CDR3aa: CASRRPLGNEQFF; CDR3nt: TGTGCCAGCAGACGGCCCTTGGGAAATGAGCAGTTCTTC
j_gene: TRBJ2-3; abundance: -; v_gene: TRBV5-1; d_gene: -; CDR3aa: CASSLVAGRARGTDTQYF; CDR3nt: TGCGCCAGCAGCTTGGTTGCTGGGAGGGCCAGGGGAACAGATACGCAGTATTTT
j_gene: TRBJ2-7; abundance: -; v_gene: TRBV7-9; d_gene: TRBD1; CDR3aa: CASSLNGQAYEQYF; CDR3nt: TGTGCCAGCAGCCTTAACGGACAGGCCTACGAGCAGTACTTC
j_gene: TRBJ2-2; abundance: -; v_gene: TRBV4-1; d_gene: TRBD2; CDR3aa: CASSRGLAGRANTGELFF; CDR3nt: TGCGCCAGCAGCCGAGGACTAGCGGGGAGAGCGAACACCGGGGAGCTGTTTTTT